This T cell receptor beta chain was identified in a study of T cells in Graves' hyperthyroidism and ophthalmopathy. This clonotype was counted many times. TCR beta CDR3 regions were amplified from RNA. When the TCR CDR3 underwent first-round RT-PCR, the HTBI primer set was used. TCRdb processed the multiplex PCR reads anew with MiXCR; each CDR3 protein has one entry. Here the sample spans some 600,000 distinct CDR3 sequences, around 14% being singletons. V shed 6 bases and J 5 bases; nucleotides not matched to a gene: 2. Germline CDR1 and CDR2: MNHEY and SMNVEV (reference sequence). CDR3 length equals 14 residues.

V usage is TRBV27 and J usage is TRBJ1-6; the match to TRBD1 covers 9 bases. This clonotype was sampled from a woman aged 25 to 39 with Graves' hyperthyroidism that later progressed to Graves' ophthalmopathy. The sequencing input was blood. The CDR3 here is CASSRDRDNSPLHF. Here the CDR3 DNA reads TGTGCCAGCAGCCGGGACAGGGATAATTCACCCCTCCACTTT.